These 20 T cell receptor beta chains were sequenced from one sample in a study of blood T cells in healthy people across ages. The second PCR ran roughly 6 to 11 cycles with a sample-barcoded 5' primer and J-beta primers. TCRdb used MiXCR to reprocess the 5' RACE reads, holding one entry per CDR3 protein. The table lists fewer than 900,000 distinct CDR3 sequences, about 34% of them singletons, with approximately 13% in the top ten. The material sequenced was blood. Receptor source: a man younger than 35 in good health.

Note on this clonotype: A much larger clone sits a single nucleotide away, making a read error possible. The chain links TRBV29-1 to TRBJ2-3; D might be TRBD2 (5 bases). Trimming removed 4 bases at V and 6 bases at J, with 8 bases between. This CDR3 is 11 amino acids long. CDR1 is SQVTM and CDR2 is ANQGSEA in the germline V gene. The CDR3, as DNA: TGCAGCGTTGGGACTCTCGATACGCAGTATTTT. Its translation is CSVGTLDTQYF.

The chain joins TRBV3-1 to TRBJ1-2; D gene unclear. CDR1 and CDR2 (germline): LGHDT, YNNKEL (reference sequence). This CDR3 has 14 amino acids. V lost 4 bases and J 2 bases, leaving 11 bases between the germline ends. The chain's CDR3 is CASSPGAENYGYTF. The CDR3 coding sequence is TGTGCCAGCAGCCCCGGCGCAGAGAACTATGGCTACACCTTC.

This clonotype was picked up many times. V gene TRBV20-1 combines with J gene TRBJ1-4; no clear D gene. Per germline, CDR1 DFQATT and CDR2 SNEGSKA (reference sequence). The CDR3 consists of 15 residues. Trimming cost V 1 base and J 3 bases, with 12 bases left between them. CDR3 nucleotide sequence: TGCAGTGCTAGAGTGGGCAGCGGACCTAATGAAAAACTGTTTTTT. It yields the protein CSARVGSGPNEKLFF.

This clonotype has only a few counts. This sequence joins TRBV7-3 and TRBJ2-3; 11 bases are shared with TRBD2. With V trimmed by 3 bases and J by 5 bases, 16 bases remained unmatched. CDR1 SGHTA and CDR2 FQGTGA come from the germline V gene. The CDR3 is 19 amino acids. The CDR3 nucleotides are TGTGCCAGCAGCTTGGGGGAGACGACTAGCGGGGATGGAGGAGATACGCAGTATTTT. Protein: CASSLGETTSGDGGDTQYF.

This clonotype showed up just a few times. The V gene is TRBV7-9, the J gene TRBJ2-2; D remains unclear. V dropped 8 bases and J dropped 1 base, with 8 bases sitting between them. This CDR3 contains 13 residues. Germline assignment: CDR1 SEHNR and CDR2 FQNEAQ (reference sequence). The CDR3, as DNA: TGTGCCAGCCCCCCGGGGAACACCGGGGAGCTGTTTTTT. It encodes CASPPGNTGELFF.

This chain uses TRBV7-9 with TRBJ2-3, with D maybe TRBD1 (5 bases). The V end lost 4 bases, the J end lost 2 bases, and 13 bases lay between the germline ends. Germline V gene data show CDR1 as SEHNR and CDR2 as FQNEAQ (reference sequence). This CDR3 is built from 15 residues. The CDR3 region has the DNA TGTGCCAGCAGCTCGACAGCCCAATTCACAGATACGCAGTATTTT. This gives the protein CASSSTAQFTDTQYF.

The chain links TRBV2 to TRBJ1-2; TRBD1 matches at 7 bases. Germline V gene lookup returns CDR1 SNHLY and CDR2 FYNNEI. The CDR3 runs 13 residues. Unmatched junction bases numbered 9, after V lost 6 bases and J lost 8 bases. CDR3 nucleotide sequence: TGTGCCAGCAGGGTTGACAGGGCTGAAGGCTACACCTTC. It specifies CASRVDRAEGYTF.

CDR3 sequence (DNA): TGTGCCAGCAGCTTCGGACAGGGGTGGGACTACACCTTC. This sequence encodes CASSFGQGWDYTF. The rearrangement links TRBV3-1 to TRBJ1-2; TRBD1 agrees at 9 bases. The CDR3 totals 13 residues. CDR1 and CDR2 (germline): LGHDT, YNNKEL (reference sequence). Trimming cost V 5 bases and J 10 bases; bases outside gene matches: 8.

The table lists this clonotype with a few counts. The V gene is TRBV20-1, the J gene TRBJ2-7; TRBD2 is a possible D gene (6 bases). Germline CDR1 DFQATT, CDR2 SNEGSKA (reference sequence). Trimming removed 0 bases from V and 2 bases from J, with 11 bases in between. This CDR3 spans 14 amino acids. CDR3 protein: CSARDRRGTYEQYF. The CDR3 DNA reads as TGCAGTGCTAGAGACCGGCGGGGCACCTACGAGCAGTACTTC.

The genes are TRBV4-1 and TRBJ2-7; 7 bases fit TRBD1. The last part of the DNA fits TRBJ2-4 better; the J call may be wrong. This CDR3 has 18 residues. CDR1 is MGHRA and CDR2 is YSYEKL in the germline V gene. The CDR3 DNA reads TGCGCCAGCAGCCAAGACAAAAACAGGGGCCCTCTCGGGGACATTCAGTACTTC. Translation gives CASSQDKNRGPLGDIQYF.

The chain recombines TRBV10-3 with TRBJ2-3; 11 bases fit TRBD1. The CDR3 contains 15 residues. V trimming: 4 bases; J trimming: 3 bases; junction bases outside the gene matches: 3. The germline V gene encodes CDR1 ENHRY and CDR2 SYGVKD. For the CDR3, the DNA is TGTGCCATCAGTGTTGGACAGGGGGCAACAGATACGCAGTATTTT. It codes for CAISVGQGATDTQYF.

CDR3 nucleotide sequence: TGCGCCAGCAGCTTGGCCGGGGGGGCCGTCGGAAATGAGCAGTACTTC. Protein sequence: CASSLAGGAVGNEQYF. This chain uses TRBV5-1 with TRBJ2-7; 8 nucleotides align to TRBD2. The V segment lost 0 bases and the J segment 7 bases; nucleotides outside the gene matches: 12. Germline V gives CDR1 SGHRS, CDR2 YFSETQ. The CDR3 extends over 16 amino acids.

The gene calls are TRBV15 and TRBJ2-6, with TRBD2 as a possible D gene (6 bases). Trimming pared 7 bases from V and 0 bases from J, leaving 16 bases between. CDR1 LNHNV and CDR2 YYDKDF come from the germline V gene (reference sequence). The CDR3 covers 17 residues. CDR3 DNA: TGTGCCACCACTCCGACTAGAGCTGACTCTGGGGCCAACGTCCTGACTTTC. This sequence encodes CATTPTRADSGANVLTF. Full variable domain (missing parts from reference TRBV15 and TRBJ2-6): DAMVIQNPRYQVTQFGKPVTLSCSQTLNHNVMYWYQQKSSQAPKLLFHYYDKDFNNEADTPDNFQSRRPNTSFCFLDIRSPGLGDTAMYLCATTPTRADSGANVLTFGAGSRLTVL.

Concerning this clonotype itself: This may come from a read error, since a much larger clone is one base off. The J gene is TRBJ2-7, the V gene TRBV12-3 or TRBV12-4; 8 nucleotides agree with TRBD2. V was pared by 3 bases and J by 2 bases, with 3 bases of the junction left unmatched. This CDR3 region has 14 residues. CDR3 coding DNA: TGTGCCAGCAGTTTCGCGCGGGGGGCCTACGAGCAGTACTTC. It is translated as CASSFARGAYEQYF.

A word on this clonotype: Given a much more abundant clone one base away, this may be a read error. The genes are TRBV7-6 and TRBJ2-7; no definite D call. The V and J ends lost 1 base and 10 bases respectively, with 23 bases between them. Germline lookup yields CDR1 SGHVS and CDR2 FNYEAQ. The CDR3 length is 16 residues. CDR3 protein: CASSLGRKTLQEAQYF. The DNA of the CDR3 is TGTGCCAGCAGCTTAGGGCGGAAGACTCTCCAAGAGGCCCAGTACTTC.

This clonotype was detected a few times. The rearrangement uses TRBV20-1 and TRBJ1-1, with 10 bases aligning to TRBD1. Germline lookup yields CDR1 DFQATT and CDR2 SNEGSKA (reference sequence). The CDR3 has 14 amino acids. The CDR3 region is CSPGDRGRGTEAFF. In DNA, the CDR3 is TGCAGCCCAGGAGACAGGGGGCGCGGCACTGAAGCTTTCTTT.

This clonotype showed up just a few times. V usage is TRBV20-1 and J usage is TRBJ1-6, with D tentatively TRBD1 (5 bases). Germline lookup yields CDR1 DFQATT and CDR2 SNEGSKA (reference sequence). The V and J ends lost 0 bases and 7 bases respectively, with 10 bases between them. The CDR3 is made up of 14 amino acids. The CDR3 DNA reads TGCAGTGCTAGAGACCCGAGACAGAATTCACCCCTCCACTTT. The encoded protein is CSARDPRQNSPLHF.

This chain joins TRBV6-2 or TRBV6-3 and TRBJ2-1; 10 bases match TRBD2. Germline V CDR1 and CDR2: MNHEY, SVGEGT. Trimming cost V 3 bases and J 4 bases; bases outside gene matches: 3. The CDR3 has 15 amino acids. This chain's CDR3 is CASSYGLAAYNEQFF. The CDR3 region has the DNA TGTGCCAGCAGTTATGGACTAGCGGCGTACAATGAGCAGTTCTTC.

This chain joins TRBV9 and TRBJ1-2, with unresolved D. The CDR3 covers 15 residues. Germline V CDR1 and CDR2: SGDLS, YYNGEE. V was clipped by 0 bases and J by 2 bases, with 11 bases between them. The DNA for the CDR3 is TGTGCCAGCAGCGTAGTGTCGGACGACAACTATGGCTACACCTTC. Amino acids: CASSVVSDDNYGYTF.

This clonotype appeared a few times. For the CDR3, the DNA is TGTGCCAGCAGCCAAGAGCTGGACTATAATGAGCAGTTCTTC. It encodes CASSQELDYNEQFF. This chain connects TRBV3-1 to TRBJ2-1; tentatively, D is TRBD2 (6 bases). CDR1 LGHDT and CDR2 YNNKEL come from the germline V gene (reference sequence). The CDR3 consists of 14 residues. Between the trimmed V and J ends, which lost 0 bases and 7 bases, there was a span of 10 bases.